These 26 T cell receptor beta chains came from one sample sequenced in a study of shared T cell receptors in the human thymus. Measured with immunoSEQ multiplex PCR; TCRdb has only the in-frame clones, and not every one. The sample lists 640,000 or so clones; more than 70% were seen once. These data are also associated with another study on human thymus T cells.

Sequenced sample: thymocytes. The receptors were gathered from a boy under three years old with a congenital heart defect.

The genes are TRBV5-5 and TRBJ1-5; the match to TRBD1 covers 9 bases. The CDR3 covers 15 residues. V was pared by 4 bases and J by 3 bases, with 5 bases of the junction left unmatched. Germline loops: CDR1 SGHKS, CDR2 YYEKEE (reference sequence). CDR3 in DNA: TGTGCCAGCAGCGGACGGACAGGGGACAATCAGCCCCAGCATTTT. Translation gives CASSGRTGDNQPQHF.

The chain links TRBV4-3 to TRBJ1-2; TRBD1 is a possible D gene (5 bases). Germline-derived CDR1 and CDR2 are LGHNA and YSLEER. Trimming removed 1 base at V and 4 bases at J, with 16 bases between. The length of the CDR3 is 16 residues. The CDR3 nucleotides read TGCGCCAGCAGCCAAGGGAGAAAGGGGCCCTTCTATGGCTACACCTTC. Translated, it gives CASSQGRKGPFYGYTF.

CDR3 DNA sequence: TGTGCCAGCAGTTTAGGACAGGGAGGAAGCGAGCAGTACTTC. Protein product: CASSLGQGGSEQYF. The chain recombines TRBV6-5 with TRBJ2-7; 8 positions agree with TRBD1. Trimming took 4 bases from V and 6 from J; bases not matched to a gene: 8. The CDR3 is made up of 14 amino acids. CDR1 is MNHEY and CDR2 is SVGAGI in the germline V gene.

The J gene is TRBJ1-2, the V gene TRBV5-1; D is possibly TRBD1 (5 bases). Germline V gene data show CDR1 as SGHRS and CDR2 as YFSETQ. V was cut by 2 bases and J by 0 bases, with 14 bases left in between. The CDR3 runs 16 residues. CDR3 DNA: TGCGCCAGCAGCTTTTACAGGCCATACTCTAACTATGGCTACACCTTC. This translates into CASSFYRPYSNYGYTF. Based on the CDR3 plus reference TRBV5-1 and TRBJ1-2, the full variable domain is KAGVTQTPRYLIKTRGQQVTLSCSPISGHRSVSWYQQTPGQGLQFLFEYFSETQRNKGNFPGRFSGRQFSNSRSEMNVSTLELGDSALYLCASSFYRPYSNYGYTFGSGTRLTVV.

The chain couples TRBV29-1 to TRBJ2-3; TRBD2 aligns across 10 bases. V trimming: 2 bases; J trimming: 2 bases; junction bases outside the gene matches: 4. The CDR3 has 15 amino acids. Germline V lookup: CDR1 SQVTM, CDR2 ANQGSEA. CDR3 residues: CSVEQLAGPTDTQYF. The CDR3 DNA sequence: TGCAGCGTTGAACAACTAGCGGGACCCACAGATACGCAGTATTTT.

This sequence joins TRBV29-1 and TRBJ2-3, with TRBD2 identical over 11 bases. Looked up from germline, CDR1 is SQVTM and CDR2 is ANQGSEA. The length of the CDR3 is 16 residues. J lost 5 bases, V lost 2 bases, and 9 bases had no gene match. The CDR3, as DNA: TGCAGCGTTGAATGGTCTAGCGGGAGGCTGTTAGATACGCAGTATTTT. As protein: CSVEWSSGRLLDTQYF.

The CDR3 region has the DNA TGTGCCAGCAGAAGCGAACCAAAAGTGTGCGAGCAGTACTTC. It is translated as CASRSEPKVCEQYF. The chain couples TRBV11-2 to TRBJ2-7; D is undetermined. V lost 6 bases, J lost 6 bases, and 18 bases lay in between. Germline lookup yields CDR1 SGHAT and CDR2 FQNNGV. The CDR3 is 14 amino acids.

The rearrangement joins TRBV14 to TRBJ2-1; tentative D call: TRBD2 (5 bases). Trimming shortened V by 1 base and J by 5 bases, and 12 bases separated the two germline ends. This CDR3 is 15 amino acids long. Looked up from germline, CDR1 is SGHDN and CDR2 is FVKESK. CDR3 region: CASSQVRGHHNEQFF. CDR3 sequence (DNA): TGTGCCAGCAGCCAAGTGCGCGGGCACCACAATGAGCAGTTCTTC.

The rearrangement links TRBV4-3 to TRBJ2-7; 15 positions match TRBD2. Germline trimming cut 1 base from V and 3 bases from J; bases unmatched to any gene: 16. Germline lookup yields CDR1 LGHNA and CDR2 YSLEER. This CDR3 has 21 amino acids. The DNA of the CDR3 is TGCGCCAGCAGCCAAGTTCCCCCCCAGGGACTAGCGGGAGGAGCCTTCTACGAGCAGTACTTC. It codes for CASSQVPPQGLAGGAFYEQYF.

This clone was seen only once. The gene calls are TRBV6-5 and TRBJ2-7; 8 nucleotides match TRBD1. Unmatched junction bases numbered 9, after V lost 6 bases and J lost 2 bases. The germline V gene encodes CDR1 MNHEY and CDR2 SVGAGI. CDR3 length: 15 amino acids. In DNA, the CDR3 is TGTGCCAGCAGACGAAGGACAGGGCATCCCTACGAGCAGTACTTC. Its translation is CASRRRTGHPYEQYF.

The J gene is TRBJ1-1, the V gene TRBV5-4; 10 bases agree with TRBD1. The CDR3 length is 14 residues. With V trimmed by 3 bases and J by 11 bases, 10 bases remained unmatched. Germline-derived CDR1 and CDR2 are SGHNT and YYREEE (reference sequence). The CDR3, as DNA: TGTGCCAGCAGCTCCACCCGGACAGGGGGAAGGGCTTTCTTT. This translates into CASSSTRTGGRAFF.

This rearrangement joins TRBV27 to TRBJ2-1; D is ambiguous. Germline CDR1 MNHEY, CDR2 SMNVEV (reference sequence). Trimming removed 8 bases at V and 0 bases at J, with 14 bases between. The CDR3 is 15 residues long. The CDR3 is CASRLTCSSYNEQFF. CDR3 in DNA: TGTGCCAGCCGATTAACTTGTAGCTCCTACAATGAGCAGTTCTTC.

This chain uses TRBV11-1 with TRBJ2-1; 8 nucleotides match TRBD1. The CDR3 runs 16 residues. With V trimmed by 4 bases and J by 0 bases, 5 bases remained unmatched. From germline, CDR1 is SGHAT and CDR2 FQDESV (reference sequence). The CDR3 reads CASSSGQGGSYNEQFF. CDR3 bases: TGTGCCAGCAGCTCCGGACAGGGAGGCTCCTACAATGAGCAGTTCTTC.

The chain combines TRBV19 with TRBJ2-7, with TRBD1 as a possible D gene (6 bases). The CDR3 extends over 13 amino acids. Germline V lookup: CDR1 LNHDA, CDR2 SQIVND (reference sequence). V lost 5 bases, J lost 5 bases, and 13 bases lay in between. CDR3 loop: CASSLQGSHEQYF. Written as DNA, the CDR3 is TGTGCCAGTAGTCTGCAGGGGTCCCACGAGCAGTACTTC. Complete variable domain (other parts from reference TRBV19 and TRBJ2-7): DGGITQSPKYLFRKEGQNVTLSCEQNLNHDAMYWYRQDPGQGLRLIYYSQIVNDFQKGDIAEGYSVSREKKESFPLTVTSAQKNPTAFYLCASSLQGSHEQYFGPGTRLTVT.

This chain connects TRBV4-1 to TRBJ1-5; 8 bases are shared with TRBD1. J lost 6 bases, V lost 0 bases, and 10 bases had no gene match. Germline loops: CDR1 MGHRA, CDR2 YSYEKL. The CDR3 loop spans 17 amino acids. CDR3 DNA: TGCGCCAGCAGCCAAGACCCCCTGGACAGGGTGAGTCAGCCCCAGCATTTT. This codes for CASSQDPLDRVSQPQHF.

The chain links TRBV11-2 to TRBJ2-7, with 9 bases identical to TRBD2. V shed 0 bases and J 2 bases; nucleotides not matched to a gene: 8. The CDR3 is made up of 17 amino acids. Germline CDR1 SGHAT, CDR2 FQNNGV. CDR3: CASSLEVRGRDPYEQYF. The CDR3 DNA reads as TGTGCCAGCAGCTTAGAGGTTCGCGGGAGGGATCCCTACGAGCAGTACTTC.

This clone has a single count. Here the CDR3 reads CASSQEILGASGSDEQFF. The DNA for the CDR3 is TGTGCCAGCAGCCAAGAAATCCTTGGGGCTAGCGGGAGCGATGAGCAGTTCTTC. V usage is TRBV14 and J usage is TRBJ2-1; 10 bases fit TRBD2. Germline CDR1 SGHDN, CDR2 FVKESK. V shed 0 bases and J 8 bases; nucleotides not matched to a gene: 13. The CDR3 contains 18 residues. Using reference TRBV14 and TRBJ2-1 for the parts outside the CDR3, the full variable domain is EAGVTQFPSHSVIEKGQTVTLRCDPISGHDNLYWYRRVMGKEIKFLLHFVKESKQDESGMPNNRFLAERTGGTYSTLKVQPAELEDSGVYFCASSQEILGASGSDEQFFGPGTRLTVL.

Worth noting for this clone: Other DNA sequences in this specimen translate into the identical CDR3. The rearrangement links TRBV20-1 to TRBJ1-2, with a tentative D call TRBD1 (5 bases). This CDR3 has 10 residues. Looked up from germline, CDR1 is DFQATT and CDR2 is SNEGSKA (reference sequence). V was trimmed by 1 base and J by 8 bases, leaving 5 bases between them. The CDR3 sequence: CSARGGGYTF. The CDR3, as DNA: TGCAGTGCTAGAGGGGGCGGCTACACCTTC.

This clone appeared a few times. This chain links TRBV4-1 with TRBJ2-2; 10 bases fit TRBD2. The CDR3 is made up of 18 amino acids. V shed 1 base, J shed 0 bases, and the junction held 5 bases outside the gene matches. Germline V gene data show CDR1 as MGHRA and CDR2 as YSYEKL. This chain's CDR3 is CASSQAPAGGPNTGELFF. The CDR3 nucleotides read TGCGCCAGCAGCCAAGCCCCAGCGGGGGGGCCGAACACCGGGGAGCTGTTTTTT.

This chain links TRBV28 with TRBJ2-7; D might be TRBD2 (5 bases). The CDR3 is made up of 17 amino acids. The germline V and J ends were trimmed by 2 bases and 2 bases, with 19 bases remaining between them. The germline V gene has CDR1 MDHEN and CDR2 SYDVKM. The CDR3 sequence: CASSLPTLLARTYEQYF. Here the CDR3 DNA reads TGTGCCAGCAGTTTACCCACCTTGTTAGCGCGAACCTACGAGCAGTACTTC.

In its sample, this clone was seen once. V gene TRBV7-6 combines with J gene TRBJ1-1; 7 bases agree with TRBD1. This CDR3 region has 13 residues. J gave up 11 bases and V 1 base, and 7 bases lay outside the gene matches. Germline values: CDR1 SGHVS, CDR2 FNYEAQ. CDR3 sequence (DNA): TGTGCCAGCAGCTTAGGAGACAGGGTTGACGCTTTCTTT. Translated: CASSLGDRVDAFF.

The chain combines TRBV19 with TRBJ2-1; 10 positions match TRBD2. The CDR3 consists of 14 residues. Trimming at V came to 7 bases and at J to 10 bases, leaving 10 bases not matched to a gene. Germline CDR1 LNHDA, CDR2 SQIVND (reference sequence). The CDR3 DNA follows: TGTGCCAGTAATACTCCAGCGGGAGGGCACGAGCAGTTCTTC. It is translated as CASNTPAGGHEQFF.

V usage is TRBV7-6 and J usage is TRBJ1-4; D is uncertain. The ends were cut back, 2 bases at V and 0 bases at J, with 7 bases in the middle. The CDR3 is 15 amino acids. Germline lookup yields CDR1 SGHVS and CDR2 FNYEAQ. CDR3: CASSLYSATNEKLFF. CDR3 bases: TGTGCCAGCAGCTTATACTCTGCAACTAATGAAAAACTGTTTTTT. Full variable domain (missing parts from reference TRBV7-6 and TRBJ1-4): GAGVSQSPRYKVTKRGQDVALRCDPISGHVSLYWYRQALGQGPEFLTYFNYEAQQDKSGLPNDRFSAERPEGSISTLTIQRTEQRDSAMYRCASSLYSATNEKLFFGSGTQLSVL.

CDR3 sequence reads: CASSVTGGEQYF. The CDR3 DNA is TGTGCCAGCAGCGTAACAGGGGGCGAGCAGTACTTC. The chain carries TRBV11-3 and TRBJ2-7; 8 bases align to TRBD1. The CDR3 is 12 amino acids. CDR1 and CDR2 from the germline V gene are SGHNT and YENEEA. With 5 bases clipped from V and 6 bases from J, the junction kept 3 bases outside the gene matches.

The chain combines TRBV5-1 with TRBJ1-1; weak D call: TRBD1 (6 bases). Per the germline V gene, CDR1 is SGHRS and CDR2 is YFSETQ. The CDR3 consists of 15 residues. With 6 bases removed from V and 0 bases from J, the gap between germline ends came to 15 bases. Written as DNA, the CDR3 is TGCGCCAGCACCACGTACGACAGGTTGAACACTGAAGCTTTCTTT. Translated, it gives CASTTYDRLNTEAFF.

The rearrangement links TRBV12-5 to TRBJ1-1; 9 bases match TRBD1. V trimming: 4 bases; J trimming: 6 bases; junction bases outside the gene matches: 21. Germline loops: CDR1 LGHNT, CDR2 FRNRAP. This CDR3 contains 19 residues. This chain's CDR3 is CASGSSGTGSVSPGAEAFF. DNA for the CDR3: TGTGCTAGTGGTTCTTCCGGGACAGGGTCTGTCTCTCCAGGGGCTGAAGCTTTCTTT.